This TCR beta chain was observed in a study of CD8+ T cells in alopecia areata. Specimens obtained from alopecia areata patients comprised lesional scalp punch biopsies and peripheral blood. Isolated RNA was reverse transcribed into cDNA used as the sequencing template. Clones were read by immunoSEQ multiplex PCR, and TCRdb kept only the in-frame ones, dropping some. Among roughly 75,000 clones listed, under 75% were seen once. Germline CDR1 LNHDA, CDR2 SQIVND (reference sequence). Trimming removed 2 bases from V and 3 bases from J, with 2 bases in between. The CDR3 runs 12 residues. Sequences were derived from CD8+ T cells sorted from blood, sampled at week 0. The sequence was collected from a human donor with alopecia areata. The chain recombines TRBV19 with TRBJ1-5, with D unresolved. The CDR3 is CASSIPNQPQHF. The CDR3 DNA reads TGTGCCAGTAGTATACCCAATCAGCCCCAGCATTTT. The variable domain in full, completed from reference TRBV19 and TRBJ1-5, reads DGGITQSPKYLFRKEGQNVTLSCEQNLNHDAMYWYRQDPGQGLRLIYYSQIVNDFQKGDIAEGYSVSREKKESFPLTVTSAQKNPTAFYLCASSIPNQPQHFGDGTRLSIL.